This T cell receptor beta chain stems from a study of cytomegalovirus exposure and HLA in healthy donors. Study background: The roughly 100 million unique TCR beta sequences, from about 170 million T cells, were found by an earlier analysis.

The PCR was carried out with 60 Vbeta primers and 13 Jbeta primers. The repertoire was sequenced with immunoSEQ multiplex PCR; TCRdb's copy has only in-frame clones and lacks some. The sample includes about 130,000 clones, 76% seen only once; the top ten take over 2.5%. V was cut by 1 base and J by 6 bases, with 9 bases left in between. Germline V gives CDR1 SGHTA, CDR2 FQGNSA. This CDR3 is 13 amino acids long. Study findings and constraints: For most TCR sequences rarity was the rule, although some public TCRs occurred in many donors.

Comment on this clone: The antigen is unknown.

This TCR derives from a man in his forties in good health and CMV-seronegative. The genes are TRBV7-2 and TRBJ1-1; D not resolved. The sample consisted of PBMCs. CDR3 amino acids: CASSLVEGPEAFF. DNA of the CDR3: TGTGCCAGCAGCTTAGTAGAGGGTCCTGAAGCTTTCTTT. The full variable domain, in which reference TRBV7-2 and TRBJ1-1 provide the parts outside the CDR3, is GAGVSQSPSNKVTEKGKDVELRCDPISGHTALYWYRQSLGQGLEFLIYFQGNSAPDKSGLPSDRFSAERTGGSVSTLTIQRTQQEDSAVYLCASSLVEGPEAFFGQGTRLTVV.